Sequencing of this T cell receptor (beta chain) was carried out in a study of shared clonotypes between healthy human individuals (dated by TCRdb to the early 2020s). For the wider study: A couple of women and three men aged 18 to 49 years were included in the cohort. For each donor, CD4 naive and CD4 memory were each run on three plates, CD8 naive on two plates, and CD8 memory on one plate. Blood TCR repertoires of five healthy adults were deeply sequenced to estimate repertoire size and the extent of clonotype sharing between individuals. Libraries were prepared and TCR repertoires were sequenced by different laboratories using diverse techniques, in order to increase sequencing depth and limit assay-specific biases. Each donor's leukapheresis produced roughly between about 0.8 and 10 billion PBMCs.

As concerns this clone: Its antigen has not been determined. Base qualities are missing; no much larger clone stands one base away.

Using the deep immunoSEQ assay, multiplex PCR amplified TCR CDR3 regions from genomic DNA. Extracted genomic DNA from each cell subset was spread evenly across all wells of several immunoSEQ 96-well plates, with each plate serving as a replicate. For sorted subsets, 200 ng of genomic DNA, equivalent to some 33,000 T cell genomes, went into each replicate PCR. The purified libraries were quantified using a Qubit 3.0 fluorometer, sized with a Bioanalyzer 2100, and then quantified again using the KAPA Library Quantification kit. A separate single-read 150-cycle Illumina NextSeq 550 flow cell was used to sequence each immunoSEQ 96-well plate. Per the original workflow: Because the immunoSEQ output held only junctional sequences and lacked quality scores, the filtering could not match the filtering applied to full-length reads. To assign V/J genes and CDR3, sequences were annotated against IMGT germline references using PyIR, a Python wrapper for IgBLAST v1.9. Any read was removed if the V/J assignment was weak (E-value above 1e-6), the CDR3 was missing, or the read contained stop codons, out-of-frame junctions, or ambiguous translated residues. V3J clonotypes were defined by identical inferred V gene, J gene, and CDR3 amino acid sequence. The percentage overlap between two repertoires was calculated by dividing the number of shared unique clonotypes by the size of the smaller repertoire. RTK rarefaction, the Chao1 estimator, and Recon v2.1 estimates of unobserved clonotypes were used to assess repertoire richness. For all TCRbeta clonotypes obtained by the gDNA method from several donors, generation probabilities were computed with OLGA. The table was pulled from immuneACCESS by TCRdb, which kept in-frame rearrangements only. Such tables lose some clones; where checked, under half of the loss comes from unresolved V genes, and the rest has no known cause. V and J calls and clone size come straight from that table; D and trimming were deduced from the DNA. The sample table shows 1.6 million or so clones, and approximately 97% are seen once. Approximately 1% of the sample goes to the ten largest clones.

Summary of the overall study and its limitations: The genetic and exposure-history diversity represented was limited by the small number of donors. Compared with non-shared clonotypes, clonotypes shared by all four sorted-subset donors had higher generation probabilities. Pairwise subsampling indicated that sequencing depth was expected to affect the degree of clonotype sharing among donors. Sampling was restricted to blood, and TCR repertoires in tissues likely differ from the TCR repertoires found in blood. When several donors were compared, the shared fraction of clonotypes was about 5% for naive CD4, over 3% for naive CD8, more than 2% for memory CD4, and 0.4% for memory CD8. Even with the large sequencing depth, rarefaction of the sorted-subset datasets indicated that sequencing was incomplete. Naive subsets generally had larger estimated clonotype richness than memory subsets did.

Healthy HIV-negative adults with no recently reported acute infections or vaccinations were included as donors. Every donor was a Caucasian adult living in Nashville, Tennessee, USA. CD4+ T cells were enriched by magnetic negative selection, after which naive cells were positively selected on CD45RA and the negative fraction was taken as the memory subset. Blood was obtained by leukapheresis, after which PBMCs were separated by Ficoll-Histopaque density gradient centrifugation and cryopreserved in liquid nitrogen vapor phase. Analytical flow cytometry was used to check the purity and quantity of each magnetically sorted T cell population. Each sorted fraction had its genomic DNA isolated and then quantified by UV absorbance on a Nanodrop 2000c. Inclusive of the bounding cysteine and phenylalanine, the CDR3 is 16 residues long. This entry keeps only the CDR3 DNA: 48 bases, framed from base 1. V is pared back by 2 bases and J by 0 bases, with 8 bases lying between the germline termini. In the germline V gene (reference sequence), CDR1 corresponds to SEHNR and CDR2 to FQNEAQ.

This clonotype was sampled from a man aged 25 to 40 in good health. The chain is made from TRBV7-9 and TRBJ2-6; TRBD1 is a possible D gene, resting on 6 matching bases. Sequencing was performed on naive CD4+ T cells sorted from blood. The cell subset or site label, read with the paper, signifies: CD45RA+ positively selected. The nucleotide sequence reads TGTGCCAGCAGCTTAATACAGGGCTCTGGGGCCAACGTCCTGACTTTC. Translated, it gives CASSLIQGSGANVLTF.